The sequence of this TCR beta chain was determined in a study of T cells in localized non-small cell lung cancer (dated by TCRdb to about 2020). For context, the study as a whole: The study analyzed T cell repertoires of 236 early-stage NSCLC patients, comparing tumors and uninvolved tumor-adjacent lungs. The cohort consisted of under 300 treatment-naive NSCLC patients whose localized lung tumors had been resected. Of the NSCLC patients, approximately 130 were male and around 99 were female, and the mean age was approximately 66 years.

Uninvolved adjacent lung was sampled at least 2 cm away from the tumor margin, and two independent pathologists confirmed that the tissue had no atypia. At diagnosis, peripheral blood, uninvolved tumor-adjacent lung and tumor were collected and were preserved as a mix of fresh-frozen and FFPE material. Study-wide findings and limitations: Uninvolved tumor-adjacent lung showed the highest T cell clonality, higher than tumor, which suggests more focused antigenic responses in the adjacent lung. Since the design was exploratory, TCR variables were selected using unadjusted p-values with no false-discovery rate correction. Longer overall survival was associated with higher T cell density in blood, whereas shorter survival was associated with higher clonality in adjacent lung. Because multi-region tumor sequencing was not done, intratumor heterogeneity could not be ruled out. Of the top 100 tumor clones, a median of 57 were detected in paired uninvolved adjacent lung; approximately 28 were also among that lung's top 100.

TCR beta CDR3 regions were sequenced from DNA using the immunoSEQ Assay. The original methods were these. To compute T cell density, TCR beta template counts were normalized to usable DNA, which was estimated by amplifying housekeeping genes. Using the preseqR package, richness was estimated by extrapolating to 120,000 templates for tissue samples and 400,000 templates for PBMC samples. Clonality was defined by subtracting Pielou's evenness from one. Tissue-enriched TCRs were identified by differential abundance testing using productive amino-acid clonotypes, minimum total count 5 and alpha 0.1. The Jaccard Index and the Morisita Overlap Index were used to quantify repertoire overlap between compartments. GLIPH clustered TCR beta CDR3s with public tetramer-defined viral CDR3s; viral motifs required at least three viral sequences plus V-gene enrichment. This is the immuneACCESS table as TCRdb keeps it, with only in-frame sequences that have V and J called. A part of the clones is gone; compared with another copy, unresolved V genes explain less than half, and the rest is unexplained. V and J calls and clone size are as listed in that table; D and trimming were resolved from the DNA. The sample table holds roughly 1,600 clones, of which 34% were seen once. The top ten clonotypes cover 20% of the sample.

This clone was seen a few times. The antigen it recognizes is unknown. One base away there is no much larger clone; base qualities are not given. The CDR3 goes from the cysteine to the phenylalanine over 14 residues. This entry keeps only the CDR3 DNA: 42 bases, framed from base 1. The trim is 5 bases for V and 11 bases for J, with a gap of 21 bases between the germline ends. From a lookup of the germline V gene, CDR1 and CDR2 are KGHSH and LQKENI. Rearrangement joined TRBV18 to TRBJ2-5, and the D gene may be TRBD2, 7 bases matching. This receptor was taken from a male donor older than 55 with stage I squamous cell lung carcinoma. This specimen was normal lung tissue next to the tumor, taken before any cancer treatment. CDR3 protein: CASSESGGQGTQYF. The sequence in DNA is TGTGCCAGCTCAGAATCGGGGGGCCAGGGGACYCAGTACTTC. Outside the CDR3, residues come from the reference TRBV18 and TRBJ2-5 proteins, so the full variable domain is: NAGVMQNPRHLVRRRGQEARLRCSPMKGHSHVYWYRQLPEEGLKFMVYLQKENIIDESGMPKERFSAEFPKEGPSILRIQQVVRGDSAAYFCASSESGGQGTQYFGPGTRLLVL.